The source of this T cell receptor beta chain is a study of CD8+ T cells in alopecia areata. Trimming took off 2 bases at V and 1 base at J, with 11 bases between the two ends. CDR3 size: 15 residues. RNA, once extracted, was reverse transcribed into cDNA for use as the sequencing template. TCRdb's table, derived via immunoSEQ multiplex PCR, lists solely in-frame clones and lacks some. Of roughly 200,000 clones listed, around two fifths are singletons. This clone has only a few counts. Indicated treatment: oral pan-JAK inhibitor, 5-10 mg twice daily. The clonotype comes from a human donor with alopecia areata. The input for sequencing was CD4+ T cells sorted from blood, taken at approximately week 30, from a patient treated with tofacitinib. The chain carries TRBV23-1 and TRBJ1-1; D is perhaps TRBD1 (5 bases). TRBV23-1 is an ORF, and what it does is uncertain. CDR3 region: CASSQPGTGNTEAFF. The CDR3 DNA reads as TGCGCCAGCAGTCAACCTGGGACGGGGAACACTGAAGCTTTCTTT.